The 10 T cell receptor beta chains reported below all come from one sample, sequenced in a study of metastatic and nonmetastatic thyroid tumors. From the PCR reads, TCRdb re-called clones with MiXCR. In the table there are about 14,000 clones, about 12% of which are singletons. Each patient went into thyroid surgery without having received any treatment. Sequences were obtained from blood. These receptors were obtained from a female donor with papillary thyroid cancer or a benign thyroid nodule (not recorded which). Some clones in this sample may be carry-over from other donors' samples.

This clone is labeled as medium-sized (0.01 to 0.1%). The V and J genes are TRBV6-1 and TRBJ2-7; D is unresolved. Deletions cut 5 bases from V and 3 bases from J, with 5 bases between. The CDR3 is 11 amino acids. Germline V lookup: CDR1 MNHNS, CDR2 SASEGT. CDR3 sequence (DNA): TGTGCCAGCAGTAATTACTACGAGCAGTACTTC. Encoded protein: CASSNYYEQYF.

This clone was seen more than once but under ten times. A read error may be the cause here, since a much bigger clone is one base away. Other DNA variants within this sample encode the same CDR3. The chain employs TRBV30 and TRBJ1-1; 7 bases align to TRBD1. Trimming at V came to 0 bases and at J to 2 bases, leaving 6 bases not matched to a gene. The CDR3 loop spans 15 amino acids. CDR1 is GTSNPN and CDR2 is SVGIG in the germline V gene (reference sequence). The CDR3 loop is CAWSVGGYVNTEAFF. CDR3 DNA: TGTGCCTGGAGTGTAGGGGGCTATGTAAACACTGAAGCTTTCTTT.

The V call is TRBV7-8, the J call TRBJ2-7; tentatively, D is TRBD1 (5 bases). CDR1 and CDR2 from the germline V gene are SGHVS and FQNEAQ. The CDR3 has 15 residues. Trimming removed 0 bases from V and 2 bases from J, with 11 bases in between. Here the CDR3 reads CASSLAGAYTYEQYF. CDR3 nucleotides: TGTGCCAGCAGCTTAGCAGGGGCTTATACCTACGAGCAGTACTTC.

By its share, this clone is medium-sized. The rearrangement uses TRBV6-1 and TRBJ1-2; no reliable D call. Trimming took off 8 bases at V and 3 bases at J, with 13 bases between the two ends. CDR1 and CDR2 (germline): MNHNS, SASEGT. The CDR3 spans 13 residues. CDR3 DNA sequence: TGTGCCAGCCAGCAAGCGGACGACTATGGCTACACCTTC. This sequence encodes CASQQADDYGYTF.

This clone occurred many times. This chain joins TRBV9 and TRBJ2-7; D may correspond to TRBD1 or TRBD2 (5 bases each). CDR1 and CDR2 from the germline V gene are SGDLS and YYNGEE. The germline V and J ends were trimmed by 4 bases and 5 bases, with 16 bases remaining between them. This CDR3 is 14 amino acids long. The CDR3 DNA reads TGTGCCAGCAGCATAACGGGGACGCATAACGAGCAGTACTTC. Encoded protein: CASSITGTHNEQYF.

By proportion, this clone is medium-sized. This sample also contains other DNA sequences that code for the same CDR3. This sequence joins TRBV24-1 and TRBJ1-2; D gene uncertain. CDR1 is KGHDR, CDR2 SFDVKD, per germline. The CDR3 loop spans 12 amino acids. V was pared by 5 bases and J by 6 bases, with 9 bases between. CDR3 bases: TGTGCCACCAGTGGGGGAAGGGATGGCTACACCTTC. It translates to CATSGGRDGYTF.

DNA for the CDR3: TGTGCCAGCAGCTTAGGCAGGAACACCGGGGAGCTGTTTTTT. Protein product: CASSLGRNTGELFF. The J gene is TRBJ2-2, the V gene TRBV7-2; D remains ambiguous. This CDR3 has 14 amino acids. The V gene lost 1 base and the J gene lost 1 base, with 4 bases spanning the gap. CDR1 and CDR2 (germline): SGHTA, FQGNSA.

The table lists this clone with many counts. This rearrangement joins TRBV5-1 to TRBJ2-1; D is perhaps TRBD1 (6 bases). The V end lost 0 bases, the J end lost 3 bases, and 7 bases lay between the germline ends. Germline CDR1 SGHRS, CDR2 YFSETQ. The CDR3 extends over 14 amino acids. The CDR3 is CASSLVTGYNEQFF. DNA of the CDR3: TGCGCCAGCAGCTTGGTGACAGGCTACAATGAGCAGTTCTTC.

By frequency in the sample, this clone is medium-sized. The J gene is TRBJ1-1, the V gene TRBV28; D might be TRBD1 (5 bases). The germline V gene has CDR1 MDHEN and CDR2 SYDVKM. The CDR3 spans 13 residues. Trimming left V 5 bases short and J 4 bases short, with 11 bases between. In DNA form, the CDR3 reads TGTGCCAGCAGTCAGGGCTCAATCACTGAAGCTTTCTTT. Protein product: CASSQGSITEAFF.

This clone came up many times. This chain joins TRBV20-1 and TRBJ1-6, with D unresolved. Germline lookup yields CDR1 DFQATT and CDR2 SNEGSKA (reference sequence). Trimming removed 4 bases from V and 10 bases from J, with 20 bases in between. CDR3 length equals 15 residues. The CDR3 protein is CSATHGARGGSPLHF. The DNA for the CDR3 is TGCAGTGCTACTCATGGTGCCCGGGGTGGGTCACCCCTCCACTTT.